This record covers a single TCR beta chain. Its antigen is still unknown. It has no much larger one-base neighbor in the sample; base qualities were not kept. The sample originates from a study of T cells in Graves' hyperthyroidism and ophthalmopathy (dated by TCRdb to between 2018 and 2021). At the level of the whole study: Peripheral blood samples were taken at initial diagnosis, before any treatment was given. TCR V-J signatures able to tell the groups apart were searched for in a discovery cohort of approximately 95 patients, of whom over 40 had Graves' ophthalmopathy and roughly 57 had stable Graves' hyperthyroidism. An independent validation cohort of around 19 hyperthyroidism patients and some 15 patients who later progressed to ophthalmopathy tested prospective prediction of ophthalmopathy. For training and testing, the approximately 92 patients in the discovery cohort were randomly divided in a 7:3 ratio. Thyroid tissue and blood T-cell repertoires from over 5 Graves' hyperthyroidism patients were also compared in the study. After sampling, hyperthyroidism patients received methimazole starting at 30 mg daily, and ophthalmopathy patients received high-dose intravenous methylprednisolone. The paper reports TCR Vbeta CDR3 sequencing of fewer than 150 peripheral blood samples: around 41 ophthalmopathy, roughly 80 hyperthyroidism and around 17 progressor patients.

Stable Graves' hyperthyroidism was defined as the absence of progression to ophthalmopathy over 18 months of follow-up. The hyperthyroidism patients were between 18 and 65 years old and newly diagnosed, with a disease duration of less than 2 months. Exclusion was applied to patients with uncontrolled infections, other autoimmune diseases, pregnancy or lactation. Diagnoses were based on clinical symptoms, serum thyroxine and TRAb, thyroid ultrasound and orbital computed tomography. PBMCs were isolated from roughly 10 ml of fresh peripheral blood by Ficoll-Paque density gradient centrifugation. Total RNA was extracted using Trizol reagent, and RNA quality was assessed on an Agilent 2100 Bioanalyzer. The V end gives up 1 base and the J end 4 bases, leaving 7 bases in the junction not matched to a gene. The cysteine opens and the phenylalanine closes a CDR3 of 16 amino acids. The DNA shown is the 48-base CDR3, in frame from base 1. CDR1 SGHAT and CDR2 FQNNGV were looked up in the germline V gene.

General study outcomes and caveats: Sample size was not statistically predetermined, and investigators were not blinded to group allocation. Blood samples also contained most of the expanded thyroid clonotypes (frequency above 0.001), which suggests that blood repertoires may reflect thyroid immune responses. In cross-validation, a model built on a 13 V-J signature told ophthalmopathy apart from stable hyperthyroidism with over 85% sensitivity and approximately 84% specificity, and in testing the same model reached 80%/75%. During validation, the model predicted progression to ophthalmopathy a median of about 6.5 months ahead of onset, with almost 71% sensitivity and 72.22% specificity.

The TCR beta CDR3 regions were amplified from RNA transcripts. The first round of RT-PCR for the TCR CDR3 was performed with the HTBI primer set and the Qiagen OneStep RT-PCR kit. The libraries were constructed in a second round of multiplex PCR and then size-selected and purified. Libraries were sequenced paired-end with 100 bp reads on an Illumina HiSeq2000. The authors' analysis ran thus. SOAPnuke was used to process the raw data, removing reads that contained adapters or uncalled bases, had a mean Phred below 15, or lacked an exact match to the constant primer or identifier. COPE v1.2.5 was used to merge high-quality paired reads, and clonotypes were defined as unique nucleotide sequences. MiTCR v1.1 was used to align clonotypes to the IMGT TRBV, TRBD and TRBJ reference segments. The analysis was restricted to V-J combinations with a frequency above 0.0001, which together covered over 99% of the repertoires. The TCS score was defined as F50 (clonal expansion) divided by E x V (chaos), with BLOSUM62-based TCRdist calculated between CDR3 peptides within each V-J. Welch's t-statistics and random forest reduced roughly 530 V-J features to under 15, which were used in a naive Bayes classifier (R e1071). TCRdb reworked the public reads: Q25 trimming with fastp, MiXCR clone assembly, productive beta chains retained. When rows share a CDR3 protein, they turn into one entry using the most common DNA and genes. The authors' filters were not applied to this entry. This sample holds approximately 520,000 distinct CDR3 sequences; around 20% were observed only once. The top ten clones comprise approximately 25% of the sample.

The chain links TRBV11-2 with TRBJ1-2, and TRBD1 aligns with 9 junction nucleotides. This receptor was obtained from a man aged 18-30 years with Graves' hyperthyroidism. The material sequenced was blood. The DNA reads TGTGCCAGCAGCTTAGGTGGACAGGGGATTACCTATGGCTACACCTTC. Its coded protein is CASSLGGQGITYGYTF.